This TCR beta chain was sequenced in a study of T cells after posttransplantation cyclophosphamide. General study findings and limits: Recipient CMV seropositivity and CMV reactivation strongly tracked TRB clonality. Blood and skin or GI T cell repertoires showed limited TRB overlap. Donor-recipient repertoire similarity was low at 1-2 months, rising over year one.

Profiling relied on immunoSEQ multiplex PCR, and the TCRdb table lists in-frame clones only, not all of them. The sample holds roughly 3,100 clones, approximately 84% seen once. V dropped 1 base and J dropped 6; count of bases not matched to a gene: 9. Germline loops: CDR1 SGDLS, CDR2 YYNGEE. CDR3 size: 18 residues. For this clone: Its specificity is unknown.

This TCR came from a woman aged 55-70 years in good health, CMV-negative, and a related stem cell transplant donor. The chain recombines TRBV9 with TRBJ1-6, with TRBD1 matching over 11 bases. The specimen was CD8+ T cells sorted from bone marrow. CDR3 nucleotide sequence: TGTGCCAGCAGCGTATCACAGGGACAGGGGGTTAGTAATTCACCCCTCCACTTT. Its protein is CASSVSQGQGVSNSPLHF. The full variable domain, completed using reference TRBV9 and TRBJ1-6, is DSGVTQTPKHLITATGQRVTLRCSPRSGDLSVYWYQQSLDQGLQFLIQYYNGEERAKGNILERFSAQQFPDLHSELNLSSLELGDSALYFCASSVSQGQGVSNSPLHFGNGTRLTVT.